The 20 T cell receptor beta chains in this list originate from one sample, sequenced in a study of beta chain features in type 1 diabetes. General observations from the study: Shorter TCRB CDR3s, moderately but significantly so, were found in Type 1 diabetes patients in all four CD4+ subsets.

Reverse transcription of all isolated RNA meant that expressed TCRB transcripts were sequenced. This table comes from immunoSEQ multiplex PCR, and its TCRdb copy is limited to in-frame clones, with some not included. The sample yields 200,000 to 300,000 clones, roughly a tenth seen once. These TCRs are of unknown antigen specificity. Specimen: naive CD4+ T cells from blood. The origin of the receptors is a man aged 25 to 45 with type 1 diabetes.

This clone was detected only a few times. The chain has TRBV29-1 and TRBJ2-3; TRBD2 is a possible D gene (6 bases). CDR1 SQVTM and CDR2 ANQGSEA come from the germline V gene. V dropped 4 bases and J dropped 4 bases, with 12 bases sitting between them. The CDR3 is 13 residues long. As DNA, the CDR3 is TGCAGCGTTGGCGGGAAAAACGCAGATACGCAGTATTTT. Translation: CSVGGKNADTQYF.

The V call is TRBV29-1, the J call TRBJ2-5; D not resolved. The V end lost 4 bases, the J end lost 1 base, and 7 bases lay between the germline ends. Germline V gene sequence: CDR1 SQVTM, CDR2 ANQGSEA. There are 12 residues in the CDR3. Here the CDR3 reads CSVGSVQETQYF. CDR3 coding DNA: TGCAGCGTTGGGAGTGTCCAAGAGACCCAGTACTTC.

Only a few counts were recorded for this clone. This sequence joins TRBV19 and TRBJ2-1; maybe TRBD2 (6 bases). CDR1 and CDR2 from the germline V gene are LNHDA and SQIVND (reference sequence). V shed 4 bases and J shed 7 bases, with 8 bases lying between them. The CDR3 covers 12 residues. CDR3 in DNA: TGTGCCAGTAGTACCGGGGGAAATGAGCAGTTCTTC. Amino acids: CASSTGGNEQFF.

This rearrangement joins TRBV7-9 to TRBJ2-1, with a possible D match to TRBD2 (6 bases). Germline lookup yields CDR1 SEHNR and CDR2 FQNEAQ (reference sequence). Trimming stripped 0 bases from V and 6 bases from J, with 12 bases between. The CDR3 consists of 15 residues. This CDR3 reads CASSLARDSINEQFF. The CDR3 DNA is TGTGCCAGCAGCTTAGCGAGGGACTCGATCAATGAGCAGTTCTTC.

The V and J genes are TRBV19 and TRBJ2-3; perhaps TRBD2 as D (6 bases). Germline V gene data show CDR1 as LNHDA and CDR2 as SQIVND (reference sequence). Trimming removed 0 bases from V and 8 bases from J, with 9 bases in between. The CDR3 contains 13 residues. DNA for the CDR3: TGTGCCAGTAGTATAGATCGGGAGACTACGCAGTATTTT. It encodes CASSIDRETTQYF.

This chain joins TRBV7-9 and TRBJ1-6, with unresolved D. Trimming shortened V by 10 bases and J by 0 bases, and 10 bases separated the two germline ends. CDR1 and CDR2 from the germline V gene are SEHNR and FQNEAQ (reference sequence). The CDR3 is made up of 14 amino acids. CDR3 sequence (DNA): TGTGCCACCCCACTTAGCTCCTATAATTCACCCCTCCACTTT. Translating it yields CATPLSSYNSPLHF. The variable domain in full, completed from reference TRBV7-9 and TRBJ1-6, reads DTGVSQNPRHKITKRGQNVTFRCDPISEHNRLYWYRQTLGQGPEFLTYFQNEAQLEKSRLLSDRFSAERPKGSFSTLEIQRTEQGDSAMYLCATPLSSYNSPLHFGNGTRLTVT.

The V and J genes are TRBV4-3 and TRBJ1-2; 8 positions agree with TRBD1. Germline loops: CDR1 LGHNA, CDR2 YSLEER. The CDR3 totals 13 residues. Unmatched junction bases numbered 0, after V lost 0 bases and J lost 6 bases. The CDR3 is CASSQEQGDGYTF. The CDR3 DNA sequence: TGCGCCAGCAGCCAAGAACAGGGGGATGGCTACACCTTC.

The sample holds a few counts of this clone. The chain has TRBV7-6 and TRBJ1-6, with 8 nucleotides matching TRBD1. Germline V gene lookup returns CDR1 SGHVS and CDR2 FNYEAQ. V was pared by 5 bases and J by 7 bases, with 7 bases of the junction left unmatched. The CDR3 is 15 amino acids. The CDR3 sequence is CASSATWTGNSPLHF. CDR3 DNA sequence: TGTGCCAGCAGCGCCACGTGGACAGGGAATTCACCCCTCCACTTT.

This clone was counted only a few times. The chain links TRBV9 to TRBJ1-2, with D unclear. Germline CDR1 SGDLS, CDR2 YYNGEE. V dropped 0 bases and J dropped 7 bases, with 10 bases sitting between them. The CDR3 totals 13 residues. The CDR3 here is CASSVDEFVGYTF. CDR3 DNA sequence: TGTGCCAGCAGCGTAGACGAGTTCGTTGGCTACACCTTC.

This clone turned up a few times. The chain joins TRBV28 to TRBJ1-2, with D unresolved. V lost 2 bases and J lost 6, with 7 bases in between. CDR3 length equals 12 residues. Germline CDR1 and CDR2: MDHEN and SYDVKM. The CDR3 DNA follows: TGTGCCAGCAGTTTAGGAGTGAATGGCTACACCTTC. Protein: CASSLGVNGYTF.

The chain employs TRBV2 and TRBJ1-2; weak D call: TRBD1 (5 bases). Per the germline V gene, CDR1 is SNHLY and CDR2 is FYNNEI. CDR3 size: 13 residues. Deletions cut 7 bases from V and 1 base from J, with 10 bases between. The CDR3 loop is CASTRQLNYGYTF. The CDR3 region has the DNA TGTGCCAGCACTAGACAGCTTAACTATGGCTACACCTTC.

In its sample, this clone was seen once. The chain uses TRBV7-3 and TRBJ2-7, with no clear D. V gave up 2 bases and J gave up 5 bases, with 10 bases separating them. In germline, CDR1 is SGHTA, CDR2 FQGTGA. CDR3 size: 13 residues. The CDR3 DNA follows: TGTGCCAGCAGCTTAGACTTGGCCGACGAGCAGTACTTC. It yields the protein CASSLDLADEQYF. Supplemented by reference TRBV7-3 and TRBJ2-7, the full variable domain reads GAGVSQTPSNKVTEKGKYVELRCDPISGHTALYWYRQSLGQGPEFLIYFQGTGAADDSGLPNDRFFAVRPEGSVSTLKIQRTERGDSAVYLCASSLDLADEQYFGPGTRLTVT.

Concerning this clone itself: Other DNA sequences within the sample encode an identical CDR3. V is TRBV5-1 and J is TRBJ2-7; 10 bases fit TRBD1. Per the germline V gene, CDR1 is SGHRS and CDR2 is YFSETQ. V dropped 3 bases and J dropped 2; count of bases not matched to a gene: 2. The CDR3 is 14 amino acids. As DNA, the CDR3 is TGCGCCAGCAGCTCCGGACAGGGGGCCTACGAGCAGTACTTC. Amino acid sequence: CASSSGQGAYEQYF.

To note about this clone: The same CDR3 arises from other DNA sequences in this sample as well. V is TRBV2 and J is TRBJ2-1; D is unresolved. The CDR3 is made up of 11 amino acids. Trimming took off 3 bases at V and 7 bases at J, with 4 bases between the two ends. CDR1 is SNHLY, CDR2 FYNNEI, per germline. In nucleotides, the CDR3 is TGTGCCAGCAGTGAGAGGAATGAGCAGTTCTTC. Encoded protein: CASSERNEQFF.

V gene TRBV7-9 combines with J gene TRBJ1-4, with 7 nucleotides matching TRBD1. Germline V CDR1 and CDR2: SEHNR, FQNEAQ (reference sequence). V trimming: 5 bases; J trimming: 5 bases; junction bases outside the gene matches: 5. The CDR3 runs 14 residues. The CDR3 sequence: CASSPRTGNEKLFF. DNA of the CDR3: TGTGCCAGCAGCCCACGGACAGGAAATGAAAAACTGTTTTTT.

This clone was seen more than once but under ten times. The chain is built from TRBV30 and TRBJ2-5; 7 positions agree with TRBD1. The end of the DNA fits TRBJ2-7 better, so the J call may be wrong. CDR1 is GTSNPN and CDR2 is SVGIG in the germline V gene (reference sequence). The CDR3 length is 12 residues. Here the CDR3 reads CAWSMGQYEQYF. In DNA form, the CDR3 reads TGTGCCTGGAGCATGGGACAGTACGAGCAGTACTTC.

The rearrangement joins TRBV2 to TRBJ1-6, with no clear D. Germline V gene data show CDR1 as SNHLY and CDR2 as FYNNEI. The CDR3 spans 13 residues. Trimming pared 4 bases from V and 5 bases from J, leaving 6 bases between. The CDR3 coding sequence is TGTGCCAGCAGTGCGGAGCATAATTCACCCCTCCACTTT. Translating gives CASSAEHNSPLHF.

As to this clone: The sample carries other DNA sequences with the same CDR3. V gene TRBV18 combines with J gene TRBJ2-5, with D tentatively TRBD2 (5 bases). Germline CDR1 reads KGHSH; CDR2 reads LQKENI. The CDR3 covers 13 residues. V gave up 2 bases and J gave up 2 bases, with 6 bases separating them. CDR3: CASSPVAQETQYF. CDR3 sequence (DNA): TGTGCCAGCTCACCAGTAGCGCAAGAGACCCAGTACTTC. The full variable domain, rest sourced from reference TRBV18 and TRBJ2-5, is NAGVMQNPRHLVRRRGQEARLRCSPMKGHSHVYWYRQLPEEGLKFMVYLQKENIIDESGMPKERFSAEFPKEGPSILRIQQVVRGDSAAYFCASSPVAQETQYFGPGTRLLVL.

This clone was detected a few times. Here the CDR3 reads CASSLGHYNEQFF. The CDR3 DNA sequence: TGTGCCAGCAGCCTAGGGCATTACAATGAGCAGTTCTTC. This chain connects TRBV7-8 to TRBJ2-1; D is undetermined. The CDR3 is made up of 13 amino acids. Trimming pared 5 bases from V and 4 bases from J, leaving 9 bases between. Germline lookup yields CDR1 SGHVS and CDR2 FQNEAQ.

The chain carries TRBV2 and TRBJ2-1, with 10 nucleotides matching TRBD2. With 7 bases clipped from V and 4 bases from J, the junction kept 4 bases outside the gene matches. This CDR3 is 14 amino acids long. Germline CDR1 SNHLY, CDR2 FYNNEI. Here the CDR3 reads CASKGLAPYNEQFF. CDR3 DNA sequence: TGTGCCAGCAAGGGACTAGCGCCGTACAATGAGCAGTTCTTC. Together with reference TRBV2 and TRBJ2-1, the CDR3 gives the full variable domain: EPEVTQTPSHQVTQMGQEVILRCVPISNHLYFYWYRQILGQKVEFLVSFYNNEISEKSEIFDDQFSVERPDGSNFTLKIRSTKLEDSAMYFCASKGLAPYNEQFFGPGTRLTVL.